What follows are 24 T cell receptor beta chains derived from one specimen sequenced in a study of spatial heterogeneity in lung cancer. Notes on the study in general: How many expanded intratumoral alpha and beta TCRs were present tracked the tumor mutation count, which was a count of nonsynonymous mutations.

These receptors are not linked to any known antigen. TCRdb reanalysed the 5' RACE reads using MiXCR and keeps one entry per CDR3 protein. The sample comprises 20,000 to 30,000 distinct CDR3 sequences, approximately 8.8% of which are singletons, and almost 8% rests with the top ten. Documented time point: sample taken at primary tumor resection. The sequenced sample was lung tumor tissue, obtained at surgery. The receptors here all came from a male donor with early-stage non-small cell lung cancer.

Many counts were recorded for this clonotype. This chain joins TRBV7-2 and TRBJ2-2; D might be TRBD1 (6 bases). CDR3 size: 13 residues. Germline V CDR1 and CDR2: SGHTA, FQGNSA. Trimming took off 5 bases at V and 5 bases at J, with 9 bases between the two ends. The CDR3, as DNA: TGTGCCAGCAGCCCCGGACAGACCGGGGAGCTGTTTTTT. Its translation is CASSPGQTGELFF.

This clonotype was counted at least ten times. V and J are TRBV11-2 and TRBJ2-2; possibly TRBD1 for D (5 bases). The CDR3 loop spans 14 amino acids. From germline, CDR1 is SGHAT and CDR2 FQNNGV. Trimming removed 3 bases at V and 4 bases at J, with 9 bases between. The CDR3, as DNA: TGTGCCAGCAGCTTTCAGGGAACCACCGGGGAGCTGTTTTTT. Translation gives CASSFQGTTGELFF.

This clonotype has a handful of counts. The genes are TRBV4-2 and TRBJ2-3, with 8 bases aligning to TRBD1. CDR1 is LGHNA, CDR2 YNFKEQ, per germline. With V trimmed by 5 bases and J by 4 bases, 11 bases remained unmatched. The CDR3 runs 16 residues. Here the CDR3 DNA reads TGTGCCAGCAGCATTACTACAGGGGGGTGGGCAGATACGCAGTATTTT. Its translation: CASSITTGGWADTQYF.

This chain joins TRBV13 and TRBJ2-2; 10 nucleotides align to TRBD2. V trimming: 4 bases; J trimming: 7 bases; junction bases outside the gene matches: 12. This CDR3 is built from 17 residues. Germline assignment: CDR1 PRHDT and CDR2 FYEKMQ (reference sequence). CDR3 amino acids: CASSSPTGLAKSGELFF. CDR3 nucleotides: TGTGCCAGCAGCTCCCCCACGGGACTAGCGAAGAGCGGGGAGCTGTTTTTT.

This clonotype was seen many times. The genes are TRBV29-1 and TRBJ2-1, with D perhaps matching TRBD1 (6 bases). Germline V gene data show CDR1 as SQVTM and CDR2 as ANQGSEA. V was shortened by 3 bases and J by 15 bases, with 21 bases between the two germline ends. The CDR3 length is 13 residues. CDR3 sequence reads: CSVDLLSGTSTFF. CDR3 DNA sequence: TGCAGCGTTGATTTACTTTCCGGGACAAGTACGTTCTTC.

This clonotype was seen more than once but under ten times. The V and J genes are TRBV2 and TRBJ2-5, with a tentative D call TRBD1 (6 bases). The CDR3 runs 15 residues. V was pared by 7 bases and J by 4 bases, with 19 bases between. Germline V gene sequence: CDR1 SNHLY, CDR2 FYNNEI. CDR3 loop: CASKTRGMVGETQYF. The CDR3 nucleotides are TGTGCCAGCAAGACGAGGGGGATGGTTGGAGAGACCCAGTACTTC.

This sequence joins TRBV7-6 and TRBJ2-3; D gene ambiguous. Germline CDR1 SGHVS, CDR2 FNYEAQ. V was shortened by 3 bases and J by 1 base, with 17 bases between the two germline ends. This CDR3 has 17 amino acids. The CDR3: CASSFGPDQTGTDTQYF. The CDR3 bases are TGTGCCAGCAGCTTCGGCCCCGACCAAACAGGCACAGATACGCAGTATTTT.

The chain has TRBV7-9 and TRBJ1-1, with D possibly TRBD1 on 5 matching bases. The V gene's germline CDR1 is SEHNR and CDR2 FQNEAQ (reference sequence). Trimming took 9 bases from V and 5 from J, leaving 16 bases between them. CDR3 size: 13 residues. The DNA for the CDR3 is TGTGCCAGTTCTAGGGACCGGGGGACTGAAGCTTTCTTT. This encodes CASSRDRGTEAFF. Together with reference TRBV7-9 and TRBJ1-1, the CDR3 gives the full variable domain: DTGVSQNPRHKITKRGQNVTFRCDPISEHNRLYWYRQTLGQGPEFLTYFQNEAQLEKSRLLSDRFSAERPKGSFSTLEIQRTEQGDSAMYLCASSRDRGTEAFFGQGTRLTVV.

This clonotype was picked up many times. This chain joins TRBV28 and TRBJ2-4; D gene ambiguous. V lost 0 bases, J lost 1 base, and 4 bases lay in between. CDR1 MDHEN and CDR2 SYDVKM come from the germline V gene. The CDR3 covers 14 residues. DNA for the CDR3: TGTGCCAGCAGTTTATGGGGGGCCAAAAACATTCAGTACTTC. Its protein product is CASSLWGAKNIQYF.

Many counts were recorded for this clonotype. The chain has TRBV5-1 and TRBJ2-2, with 7 bases that match TRBD1. Unmatched junction bases numbered 12, after V lost 6 bases and J lost 7 bases. CDR1 and CDR2 (germline): SGHRS, YFSETQ. CDR3 length: 15 residues. The CDR3 bases are TGCGCCAGCAACCCGACAGGGTTAATGGGCGGGGAGCTGTTTTTT. Translated: CASNPTGLMGGELFF. Using reference TRBV5-1 and TRBJ2-2 for the parts outside the CDR3, the full variable domain is KAGVTQTPRYLIKTRGQQVTLSCSPISGHRSVSWYQQTPGQGLQFLFEYFSETQRNKGNFPGRFSGRQFSNSRSEMNVSTLELGDSALYLCASNPTGLMGGELFFGEGSRLTVL.

This clonotype was observed many times. The chain has TRBV28 and TRBJ2-3; TRBD1 aligns across 8 bases. V trimming: 1 base; J trimming: 3 bases; junction bases outside the gene matches: 3. CDR1 is MDHEN and CDR2 is SYDVKM in the germline V gene. The CDR3 contains 15 residues. The CDR3 sequence: CASSLFRGQTDTQYF. As DNA, the CDR3 is TGTGCCAGCAGTTTATTCAGGGGGCAGACAGATACGCAGTATTTT.

This clonotype occurred many times. The rearrangement links TRBV7-2 to TRBJ2-1; TRBD2 matches at 7 bases. The CDR3 extends over 12 amino acids. The V gene's germline CDR1 is SGHTA and CDR2 FQGNSA. Germline trimming cut 3 bases from V and 9 bases from J; bases unmatched to any gene: 2. The CDR3 protein is CASSLAGVEQFF. Written as DNA, the CDR3 is TGTGCCAGCAGCTTGGCGGGAGTTGAGCAGTTCTTC.

In this sample, this clonotype turned up many times. The chain recombines TRBV27 with TRBJ1-4; D remains unclear. This CDR3 is built from 11 residues. CDR1 is MNHEY, CDR2 SMNVEV, per germline (reference sequence). Deletions cut 6 bases from V and 8 bases from J, with 7 bases between. The chain's CDR3 is CASRHGEKLFF. As DNA, the CDR3 is TGTGCCAGCAGACACGGCGAAAAACTGTTTTTT.

The sample holds many counts of this clonotype. V usage is TRBV7-2 and J usage is TRBJ1-5, with D uncertain. The CDR3 totals 13 residues. Germline CDR1 SGHTA, CDR2 FQGNSA. The ends were cut back, 3 bases at V and 4 bases at J, with 7 bases in the middle. The CDR3 reads CASSFRGNQPQHF. DNA for the CDR3: TGTGCCAGCAGCTTCAGAGGAAATCAGCCCCAGCATTTT.

This clonotype was seen more than once but under ten times. The V and J genes are TRBV28 and TRBJ2-7; D perhaps matches TRBD2 (7 bases). Trimming shortened V by 3 bases and J by 0 bases, and 9 bases separated the two germline ends. The CDR3 has 14 amino acids. Germline V gives CDR1 MDHEN, CDR2 SYDVKM. The CDR3 here is CASSLGGGSYEQYF. CDR3 DNA: TGTGCCAGCAGTTTGGGAGGGGGCTCCTACGAGCAGTACTTC.

A few counts support this clonotype. This chain links TRBV3-1 with TRBJ2-1; the D call may be TRBD1 or TRBD2 (5 bases each). Germline loops: CDR1 LGHDT, CDR2 YNNKEL (reference sequence). Trimming took 4 bases from V and 4 from J, leaving 11 bases between them. The CDR3 has 14 residues. The CDR3 DNA reads as TGTGCCAGCAGCCCCCGGGACCGGTACAATGAGCAGTTCTTC. Translated, it gives CASSPRDRYNEQFF.

This clonotype was counted at least ten times. This sequence joins TRBV28 and TRBJ1-2; TRBD1 might be the D (5 bases). The germline V and J ends were trimmed by 3 bases and 7 bases, with 9 bases remaining between them. The CDR3 covers 12 residues. Germline lookup yields CDR1 MDHEN and CDR2 SYDVKM. Here the CDR3 reads CASSLHQGGYTF. As DNA, the CDR3 is TGTGCCAGCAGTTTGCATCAGGGTGGCTACACCTTC.

The chain uses TRBV9 and TRBJ2-3, with 7 nucleotides matching TRBD1. Germline trimming cut 0 bases from V and 4 bases from J; bases unmatched to any gene: 11. The CDR3 extends over 17 amino acids. Germline V gene lookup returns CDR1 SGDLS and CDR2 YYNGEE. The CDR3 bases are TGTGCCAGCAGCGTAGTGAACAGGGGAAGGTCGCCAGATACGCAGTATTTT. Its protein is CASSVVNRGRSPDTQYF.

There are many counts of this clonotype. The V gene is TRBV5-1, the J gene TRBJ2-7; D may be TRBD1 (6 bases). The V gene's germline CDR1 is SGHRS and CDR2 YFSETQ. V lost 4 bases and J 5 bases, leaving 19 bases between the germline ends. The CDR3 runs to 15 residues. The CDR3 DNA reads TGCGCCAGCAGCCAAGACCCGGGACATAGAGACGAGCAGTACTTC. Translated: CASSQDPGHRDEQYF.

By share, this clonotype counts as medium-sized. This chain uses TRBV20-1 with TRBJ2-7; 10 positions match TRBD2. The CDR3 runs 15 residues. Germline V gene lookup returns CDR1 DFQATT and CDR2 SNEGSKA (reference sequence). The V gene end was trimmed by 3 bases and the J gene end by 4 bases; junction bases not matched to a gene: 9. The CDR3 loop is CSARDPSGRAYEQYF. CDR3 nucleotide sequence: TGCAGTGCTAGGGATCCCAGCGGGAGGGCGTACGAGCAGTACTTC.

The chain employs TRBV12-3 or TRBV12-4 and TRBJ2-5; D might be TRBD2 (5 bases). This CDR3 has 14 amino acids. Trimming stripped 7 bases from V and 5 bases from J, with 17 bases between. CDR3 in amino acids: CASNLEGIQETQYF. In DNA form, the CDR3 reads TGTGCCAGCAATCTAGAGGGCATTCAGGAGACCCAGTACTTC.

In this sample, this clonotype turned up a few times. The CDR3 coding sequence is TGTGCCAGCAGCTTAAAGGGAGTGGCGAACCAAGAGACCCAGTACTTC. It is translated as CASSLKGVANQETQYF. The chain has TRBV13 and TRBJ2-5; maybe TRBD2 (5 bases). CDR3 length: 16 amino acids. Per germline, CDR1 PRHDT and CDR2 FYEKMQ (reference sequence). With 2 bases removed from V and 0 bases from J, the gap between germline ends came to 13 bases.

There are many counts of this clonotype. The chain links TRBV29-1 to TRBJ1-4; D not resolved. CDR3 length: 14 residues. Germline CDR1 SQVTM, CDR2 ANQGSEA. The germline V and J ends were trimmed by 3 bases and 3 bases, with 11 bases remaining between them. CDR3 in DNA: TGCAGCGTTGACCGCCGCGTATCTAATGAAAAACTGTTTTTT. Translating gives CSVDRRVSNEKLFF.

In its sample, this clonotype was seen many times. The chain links TRBV5-1 to TRBJ2-1; D is unclear. Per the germline V gene, CDR1 is SGHRS and CDR2 is YFSETQ. The CDR3 length is 14 residues. Between the trimmed V and J ends, which lost 0 bases and 3 bases, there was a span of 7 bases. The CDR3 loop is CASSLVRVYNEQFF. The CDR3, as DNA: TGCGCCAGCAGCTTGGTTAGGGTCTACAATGAGCAGTTCTTC. The full variable domain, its missing parts supplied by reference TRBV5-1 and TRBJ2-1, is KAGVTQTPRYLIKTRGQQVTLSCSPISGHRSVSWYQQTPGQGLQFLFEYFSETQRNKGNFPGRFSGRQFSNSRSEMNVSTLELGDSALYLCASSLVRVYNEQFFGPGTRLTVL.